The 7 T cell receptor beta chains listed next were all sequenced from one sample in a study of identifying expanded T cells in peripheral blood. Sequencing was performed with immunoSEQ multiplex PCR; in TCRdb, only in-frame clones are kept and a portion is missing. The table records 90,000 to 110,000 clones, around 89% of them present only once. Sequencing was done on a sample of blood. The receptors come from a person aged 18 to 70 in good health.

The CDR3 protein is CASTPAGRETQYF. For the CDR3, the DNA is TGTGCCAGTACCCCGGCAGGGAGAGAGACCCAGTACTTC. The chain carries TRBV19 and TRBJ2-5; either TRBD1 or TRBD2 may supply D (5 bases each). The ends were cut back, 7 bases at V and 4 bases at J, with 13 bases in the middle. This CDR3 contains 13 residues. CDR1 LNHDA and CDR2 SQIVND come from the germline V gene (reference sequence).

In its sample, this clone was seen a few times. The chain combines TRBV5-8 with TRBJ2-7, with 9 bases matching TRBD1. Germline trimming cut 4 bases from V and 3 bases from J; bases unmatched to any gene: 5. The CDR3 runs 14 residues. Germline assignment: CDR1 SGHTS and CDR2 YDEGEE. CDR3 coding DNA: TGTGCCAGCAGCGGGACAGGGTGGGTCTACGAGCAGTACTTC. The encoded protein is CASSGTGWVYEQYF.

This chain connects TRBV10-3 to TRBJ2-1; TRBD2 matches at 7 bases. The germline V gene encodes CDR1 ENHRY and CDR2 SYGVKD. CDR3 length: 13 amino acids. The V and J ends lost 9 bases and 2 bases, in that order; junction bases with no gene match: 4. CDR3: CAIERETYNEQFF. DNA of the CDR3: TGTGCCATAGAGCGGGAAACCTACAATGAGCAGTTCTTC.

The chain combines TRBV6-6 with TRBJ1-5, with 8 bases matching TRBD1. This CDR3 is 13 amino acids long. V was pared by 7 bases and J by 2 bases, with 1 base of the junction left unmatched. CDR1 is MNHNY and CDR2 is SVGAGI in the germline V gene (reference sequence). The CDR3 protein is CASKDRGNQPQHF. CDR3 DNA sequence: TGTGCCAGCAAGGACAGGGGCAATCAGCCCCAGCATTTT.

The genes are TRBV19 and TRBJ1-1; D is ambiguous. V lost 5 bases to trimming and J lost 5 bases, with 12 bases between them. This CDR3 is built from 13 residues. Looked up from germline, CDR1 is LNHDA and CDR2 is SQIVND (reference sequence). The CDR3 DNA is TGTGCCAGTAGTCTTCGGAGGGTTACTGAAGCTTTCTTT. Translating it yields CASSLRRVTEAFF.

The CDR3 here is CASSLQLNTEAFF. Here the CDR3 DNA reads TGTGCCAGCAGCCTGCAATTGAACACTGAAGCTTTCTTT. The chain is built from TRBV14 and TRBJ1-1; D unresolved. This CDR3 contains 13 residues. Germline-derived CDR1 and CDR2 are SGHDN and FVKESK. V was cut by 4 bases and J by 0 bases, with 6 bases left in between.

This chain uses TRBV28 with TRBJ1-1; D is possibly TRBD1 (5 bases). Germline V gives CDR1 MDHEN, CDR2 SYDVKM. V was clipped by 2 bases and J by 0 bases, with 7 bases between them. The CDR3 has 14 amino acids. The CDR3 region is CASSLGQMNTEAFF. The CDR3 DNA follows: TGTGCCAGCAGTTTAGGACAAATGAACACTGAAGCTTTCTTT.